This T cell receptor beta chain was found in a study of blood T cell repertoires in COVID-19. Germline loops: CDR1 SEHNR, CDR2 FQNEAQ (reference sequence). Trimming pared 3 bases from V and 7 bases from J, leaving 15 bases between. CDR3 length equals 14 residues. Per the study methods: Quantification of nucleated cells was approximated via reference gene primer amplification. Data came from immunoSEQ multiplex PCR; TCRdb stores just in-frame clones and leaves some out. For V, J and clone size, that table is used; D and trimming come from the DNA. The data contain roughly 150,000 clones, roughly 84% of them seen just once; the ten biggest clones take up 11%.

The chain is built from TRBV7-9 and TRBJ1-2; perhaps TRBD1 as D (5 bases). The receptor was derived from a man in his 70s with active or convalescent COVID-19. The sample was peripheral blood. The CDR3 coding sequence is TGTGCCAGCAGCTTGCCCCAGGGAGGGCGTGGCTACACCTTC. This codes for CASSLPQGGRGYTF.